This TCR beta chain was sequenced for a study of PD-L1 blockade in urothelial cancer. On the study more broadly: Researchers looked at the blood 3 weeks (second dose) and 6 weeks after treatment began.

The CDR3 extends over 16 amino acids. CDR1 and CDR2 from the germline V gene are WNHNN and SYGVQD (reference sequence). V was clipped by 0 bases and J by 5 bases; unmatched bases: 7. Profiled with immunoSEQ multiplex PCR; TCRdb holds only in-frame clones, not every one. The sample yields about 41,000 clones, approximately 81% seen once. Sample time point: peripheral blood 6 weeks after treatment start. Specimen: PBMCs, collected around atezolizumab (anti-PD-L1) treatment. The chain employs TRBV10-1 and TRBJ1-1, with 9 bases identical to TRBD1. This receptor was taken from a man in his 70s with urothelial cancer. CDR3: CASSESITGGRTEAFF. As DNA, the CDR3 is TGCGCCAGCAGTGAGTCGATCACAGGGGGCCGGACTGAAGCTTTCTTT.